These T cell receptor beta chains were read from a single sample in a study of T cell repertoires in cytomegalovirus infection. TCRdb independently ran MiXCR on the reads; one entry per CDR3 protein. Of about 490,000 distinct CDR3 sequences listed, about 15% are singletons. The sequencing sample was made of CD8+ T cells from PBMCs. These receptors all come from a human donor in good health (CMV status not recorded). Some clones in this sample may be carry-over from other donors' samples. Each CDR3 is given with its conserved first and last residue. The D gene is left open where the match is weak. Some rows mark clone size as missing; the rest say once, few, many or name a class of expanded clone.

V: TRBV2
D: NA
size: NA
J: TRBJ2-7
DNA: TGTGCCAGCAAAGGCGGCTACGCCCCTGATCCCTACGAGCAGTACTTC
CDR3: CASKGGYAPDPYEQYF

V: TRBV12-3/TRBV12-4
D: NA
size: NA
J: TRBJ1-2
DNA: TGTGCCAGCAGTTTTAATCCTAACTATGGCTACACCTTC
CDR3: CASSFNPNYGYTF

V: TRBV28
D: NA
size: few
J: TRBJ1-5
DNA: TGTGCCAGCAGTTTAGGGGGGCCAGGATCTAGCAATCAGCCCCAGCATTTT
CDR3: CASSLGGPGSSNQPQHF

V: TRBV24-1
D: NA
size: many
J: TRBJ1-5
DNA: TGTGCCACCAGTGGGTCGTCGCGAGTGGGGCCCCAGCATTTT
CDR3: CATSGSSRVGPQHF

V: TRBV27
D: NA
size: NA
J: TRBJ2-3
DNA: TGTGCCAGCAAGGTGGGAGGCCTCGGCACAGATACGCAGTATTTT
CDR3: CASKVGGLGTDTQYF

V: TRBV29-1
D: TRBD2
size: few
J: TRBJ2-2
DNA: TGCAGCGGTAGCGGGAGGGCCACCGGGGAGCTGTTTTTT
CDR3: CSGSGRATGELFF

V: TRBV6-1
D: NA
size: many
J: TRBJ2-2
DNA: TGTGCCAGCGTCCCCCTACCGATACCGAACACCGGGGAGCTGTTTTTT
CDR3: CASVPLPIPNTGELFF

V: TRBV27
D: NA
size: many
J: TRBJ2-1
DNA: TGTGCCAGCAGTTTATCGCTCCGAGAGCAGTTCTTC
CDR3: CASSLSLREQFF

V: TRBV7-2
D: TRBD2
size: many
J: TRBJ2-1
DNA: TGTGCCAGCAGCTTAGTAGGCGGGACTAGCGGGAGTAGAGATGAGCAGTTCTTC
CDR3: CASSLVGGTSGSRDEQFF

V: TRBV5-1
D: NA
size: few
J: TRBJ1-2
DNA: TGCGCCAGCAGCCCCGCTGGGGGTCCAATCCTGGAAGGCTACACCTTC
CDR3: CASSPAGGPILEGYTF

V: TRBV7-9
D: TRBD1
size: few
J: TRBJ2-7
DNA: TGTGCCAGCAGCTTTCCTACAGGGGACGAGCAGTACTTC
CDR3: CASSFPTGDEQYF

V: TRBV4-2
D: NA
size: many
J: TRBJ1-1
DNA: TGTGCCAGCAGCCAGGCCAGGGGAGGGACTGAAGCTTTCTTT
CDR3: CASSQARGGTEAFF

V: TRBV7-2
D: NA
size: many
J: TRBJ2-7
DNA: TGTGCCAGCAGCTCTTTCGATCCCTACGAGCAGTACTTC
CDR3: CASSSFDPYEQYF

V: TRBV24-1
D: NA
size: many
J: TRBJ2-5
DNA: TGTGCCACCAGTGAAGCACATCAGGGAGTCCGGGAGACCCAGTACTTC
CDR3: CATSEAHQGVRETQYF

V: TRBV6-5
D: TRBD1
size: NA
J: TRBJ1-1
DNA: TGTGCCAGCAGTTACACGACAGGGACGAACACTGAAGCTTTCTTT
CDR3: CASSYTTGTNTEAFF

V: TRBV7-9
D: NA
size: many
J: TRBJ2-3
DNA: TGTGCCAGCAGCTTAGTGTGGCAGAGCACAGATACGCAGTATTTT
CDR3: CASSLVWQSTDTQYF

V: TRBV13
D: TRBD1
size: NA
J: TRBJ2-7
DNA: TGTGCCAGCAGCTCCCGGACAGGGGGCCACTACGAGCAGTACTTC
CDR3: CASSSRTGGHYEQYF

V: TRBV20-1
D: NA
size: NA
J: TRBJ2-7
DNA: TGCAGTGCTAGCCCTGGCAGGGGGGACCCTTACCCCTCCTACGAGCAGTACTTC
CDR3: CSASPGRGDPYPSYEQYF

V: TRBV7-9
D: TRBD2
size: many
J: TRBJ2-3
DNA: TGTGCCACTAAGGGAGGGGCCAGCACAGATACGCAGTATTTT
CDR3: CATKGGASTDTQYF

V: TRBV14
D: TRBD1
size: NA
J: TRBJ1-6
DNA: TGTGCCAGCAGCCACGGAGGGGACAGAGCCCTCCACTTT
CDR3: CASSHGGDRALHF

V: TRBV9
D: TRBD2
size: NA
J: TRBJ2-1
DNA: TGTGCCAGCAGCCCTTTTAGCGGGCCGGACAATGAGCAGTTCTTC
CDR3: CASSPFSGPDNEQFF

V: TRBV6-1
D: NA
size: many
J: TRBJ1-5
DNA: TGTGCCAGCAGCCCCAGGGAACAGGGCTTAAATCAGCCCCAGCATTTT
CDR3: CASSPREQGLNQPQHF

V: TRBV7-9
D: TRBD2
size: NA
J: TRBJ2-5
DNA: TGTGCCAGCAGCTCCCTTAGCGGGGCTGGGGAGACCCAGTACTTC
CDR3: CASSSLSGAGETQYF

V: TRBV20-1
D: TRBD1
size: NA
J: TRBJ1-5
DNA: TGCAGTGCAAGGGGGCTAACAAAGGGGAGCAATCAGCCCCAGCATTTT
CDR3: CSARGLTKGSNQPQHF

V: TRBV12-5
D: TRBD1
size: many
J: TRBJ2-1
DNA: TGTGCTAGTTGCCGGGACAGGGGGCGCGATCAGCAGTTCTTC
CDR3: CASCRDRGRDQQFF

V: TRBV28
D: TRBD1
size: many
J: TRBJ1-1
DNA: TGTGCCAGCAGTTTATACGGCAGGGGGCTGGGGACTGAAGCTTTCTTT
CDR3: CASSLYGRGLGTEAFF

V: TRBV5-1
D: NA
size: many
J: TRBJ2-6
DNA: TGCGCCAGCAGCTTGGCCGGGCAGAGCTCTGGGGCCAACGTCCTGACTTTC
CDR3: CASSLAGQSSGANVLTF

V: TRBV28
D: TRBD1
size: many
J: TRBJ1-1
DNA: TGTGCCAGCAGCCTTCCGGGACAGGCTGAAGCTTTCTTT
CDR3: CASSLPGQAEAFF

V: TRBV6-8
D: NA
size: many
J: TRBJ1-1
DNA: TGTGCCAGCAGTTACGCCGGGGCGAACACTGAAGCTTTCTTT
CDR3: CASSYAGANTEAFF

V: TRBV7-8
D: TRBD1
size: many
J: TRBJ1-2
DNA: TGTGCCAGCAGCGCGCGGGACAGGGTTGGAATTGGCTACACCTTC
CDR3: CASSARDRVGIGYTF

V: TRBV7-6
D: TRBD1
size: many
J: TRBJ2-6
DNA: TGTGCCAGCAGCTCTGGACAGGGGAGGTCTGGGGCCAACGTCCTGACTTTC
CDR3: CASSSGQGRSGANVLTF

V: TRBV19
D: NA
size: many
J: TRBJ1-2
DNA: TGTGCCAGTAGCTGGGGACTCAACTATGGCTACACCTTC
CDR3: CASSWGLNYGYTF

V: TRBV10-2
D: NA
size: few
J: TRBJ1-5
DNA: TGCGCCAGCAGTGGGACAGTGGAGGACGGCAATCAGCCCCAGCATTTT
CDR3: CASSGTVEDGNQPQHF

V: TRBV9
D: NA
size: NA
J: TRBJ1-1
DNA: TGTGCCAGCAGCCCCGGGGACCCCCGGGCCACTGAAGCTTTCTTT
CDR3: CASSPGDPRATEAFF

V: TRBV4-2
D: TRBD1
size: few
J: TRBJ1-2
DNA: TGTGCCAGCAGCCAAGGGGACAGGGCCCTTTCTAACTATGGCTACACCTTC
CDR3: CASSQGDRALSNYGYTF

V: TRBV27
D: TRBD1
size: NA
J: TRBJ2-7
DNA: TGTGCCAGCAGTTTATCAGGGGACAGGGGGTCCTACGAGCAGTACTTC
CDR3: CASSLSGDRGSYEQYF

V: TRBV7-8
D: TRBD2
size: NA
J: TRBJ2-1
DNA: TGTGCCAGCAGCTTACCCGGGACTAGCGGGAGAATATACAATGAGCAGGGCTTC
CDR3: CASSLPGTSGRIYNEQGF

V: TRBV15
D: TRBD1
size: few
J: TRBJ1-5
DNA: TGTGCCACCAGCAGCAGGGGGAGCAATCAGCCCCAGCATTTT
CDR3: CATSSRGSNQPQHF

V: TRBV2
D: NA
size: few
J: TRBJ2-7
DNA: TGTGCCAGCAGTTCCCAACCCGGAGCGTACGAGCAGTACTTC
CDR3: CASSSQPGAYEQYF

V: TRBV6-1
D: NA
size: many
J: TRBJ2-5
DNA: TGTGCCAGCAGTGCCCCTTATCAGGAGACCCAGTACTTC
CDR3: CASSAPYQETQYF

V: TRBV20-1
D: TRBD1
size: NA
J: TRBJ2-1
DNA: TGCAGTGGGGCAGGGGGCGCCGGGAGCTCCTACAATGAGCAGTTCTTC
CDR3: CSGAGGAGSSYNEQFF

V: TRBV24-1
D: NA
size: NA
J: TRBJ2-2
DNA: TGTGCCACCAGTGAGGGAAGCGCGAACACCGGGGAGCTGTTTTTT
CDR3: CATSEGSANTGELFF

V: TRBV7-9
D: TRBD2
size: few
J: TRBJ2-1
DNA: TGTGCCAGCAGCCCTCGTCTAGCGGCTTCCAATGAGCAGTTCTTC
CDR3: CASSPRLAASNEQFF

V: TRBV7-6
D: NA
size: many
J: TRBJ2-7
DNA: TGTGCCAGCAGCCCAGAGGTTTCAGAAGGCGAGCAGTACTTC
CDR3: CASSPEVSEGEQYF

V: TRBV27
D: TRBD2
size: few
J: TRBJ2-1
DNA: TGTGCCAGCACTTCAAGCGGGGAGACCTACAATGAGCAGTTCTTC
CDR3: CASTSSGETYNEQFF

V: TRBV3-1
D: NA
size: few
J: TRBJ2-6
DNA: TGTGCCAGCAGCAACCGTCGGGCTGGGGCCAACGTCCTGACTTTC
CDR3: CASSNRRAGANVLTF

V: TRBV4-1
D: NA
size: few
J: TRBJ1-5
DNA: TGCGCCAGCAGCCATGGGACCCACAGGTCGGTAAATCAGCCCCAGCATTTT
CDR3: CASSHGTHRSVNQPQHF

V: TRBV11-2
D: TRBD2
size: many
J: TRBJ2-1
DNA: TGTGCCAGCAGCTTAGGCCTAGCGGGAGAAGTAAAGCAGTTCTTC
CDR3: CASSLGLAGEVKQFF

V: TRBV6-5
D: TRBD1
size: few
J: TRBJ2-3
DNA: TGTGCCAGCAGTCGGCGCCGGGACAGGGGCACAGATACGCAGTATTTT
CDR3: CASSRRRDRGTDTQYF

V: TRBV6-1
D: TRBD2
size: many
J: TRBJ2-3
DNA: TGTGCCAGCAGTGAATGGGGGACTAGCGGGGGTACCACAGATACGCAGTATTTT
CDR3: CASSEWGTSGGTTDTQYF

V: TRBV12-3/TRBV12-4
D: NA
size: many
J: TRBJ2-1
DNA: TGTGCCAGCAGCCTTGACGGGAACTACAATGAGCAGTTCTTC
CDR3: CASSLDGNYNEQFF